Detailed here is one TCR beta chain. Its antigen is unknown. No per-base quality is available; no much larger clone lies one base away. The data originate from a study of early T cells in non-severe SARS-CoV-2 infection (dated by TCRdb to the early 2020s). Concerning the study at large: Because TCR sequencing was done on bulk RNA from unsorted whole blood, the alpha and beta chains could not be paired. Here is what the overall study found, with its caveats: VDJdb matching was skewed toward anti-spike CD8 responses and likely underestimated virus-specific expansions, missing private and CD4 specificities.

Cut back by 10 bases and 2 bases, the V and J ends lie 14 bases apart. The CDR3 measures 13 amino acids from cysteine to phenylalanine. Only CDR3 DNA is held: 39 bases, read in frame from base 1. The germline V gene sets CDR1 to MNHEY and CDR2 to SVGAGI. Library preparation was by 5' RACE. Sequencing was performed on a NextSeq 500. To correct for sequencing error and PCR bias, the TCR library protocol tagged individual cDNA molecules with unique molecular identifiers. Sequencing covered both TCR alpha and beta chains, and within each sample the abundances of alpha and beta sequences were tightly co-correlated. Concerning the study's data processing: V gene, J gene and CDR3 annotation of TCR sequences was performed with Decombinator V4. TCRs were defined as expanded if a significant change between any two time points was detected under a Poisson model with p below 0.0001. Abundances of TCRs were expressed as counts per million after normalisation to the total number of TCRs sequenced in each sample. MAIT TCRs were defined by TRAV1-2 paired with TRAJ12, TRAJ20 or TRAJ33, and iNKT TCRs by TRAV10 paired with TRAJ18. VDJdb, accessed 1 November 2021, was searched for CMV, EBV and SARS-CoV-2 annotated TCRs, excluding TCRs annotated for multiple antigens. TCRdb redid the processing of the public reads, applying fastp at Q25 and MiXCR, and retained in-frame beta chains. Here each entry gathers all rows of one CDR3 protein and keeps the most common genes and DNA. TCRdb's processing, not the authors' own work, is the source of the V and J calls. Across this sample there are approximately 69,000 distinct CDR3 sequences, with over 9.5% seen only once. The ten top clones hold 5.7% of the sample.

A case-control design nested within a healthcare worker cohort in London, UK, was used, with weekly nasopharyngeal swab PCR tests and blood sampling performed. Healthcare workers were recruited during the week of the UK lockdown, between 23 and 31 March 2020, and followed weekly for up to roughly 15 weeks. The origin of this receptor is an adult who was a healthcare worker with PCR-confirmed SARS-CoV-2 infection or an uninfected control (not recorded which). Specimen: whole blood, collected at baseline. The receptor chain draws on TRBV6-5 and TRBJ1-1; no D gene is confidently identified. The nucleotide sequence is TGTGCCACTTCTTGGGTGCCCAACACTGAAGCTTTCTTT. It translates as CATSWVPNTEAFF.